These 2 T cell receptor beta chains originate from one sample sequenced in a study of blood T cell repertoires in COVID-19 (dated by TCRdb to about 2020). Libraries were made using the immunoSEQ multiplex PCR assay. What TCRdb holds here is the immuneACCESS table cut down to in-frame rearrangements. Part of the clones is not present; checked against another copy, under half of the missing clones reflect an unresolved V gene, and the others are unexplained. Here the sample has a few hundred thousand clones; around 89% occur a single time. In total, the top ten clones hold more than 0.95% of the sample. Material: peripheral blood. The receptors come from a middle-aged man with acute or convalescent COVID-19.

The chain uses TRBV7-8 and TRBJ2-1; 7 bases line up with TRBD2. Per the germline V gene, CDR1 is SGHVS and CDR2 is FQNEAQ. The trim removed 2 bases at V and 0 bases at J, leaving 7 bases unmatched. The CDR3 loop spans 17 amino acids. CDR3 DNA sequence: TGTGCCAGCAGCTTAAGGGTGAGGACTAGCTCCTACAATGAGCAGTTCTTC. It codes for CASSLRVRTSSYNEQFF.

The chain joins TRBV4-3 to TRBJ1-6; 9 nucleotides agree with TRBD1. V lost 5 bases, J lost 7 bases, and 6 bases stayed unmatched. Germline V CDR1 and CDR2: LGHNA, YSLEER. The length of the CDR3 is 15 residues. The chain's CDR3 is CASSLRTGDNSPLHF. The CDR3 DNA reads as TGCGCCAGCAGCTTGCGGACAGGGGACAATTCACCCCTCCACTTT.